The rows below give T cell receptor beta chains drawn from one sample of a study of blood T cell repertoires in COVID-19. The table came from immunoSEQ multiplex PCR; TCRdb's copy has only in-frame clones and leaves some out. The sample contains fewer than 85,000 clones, 70% to 85% of which appear only once. The sequenced material came from peripheral blood. The receptors here all came from a man aged 55 to 70 with active or convalescent COVID-19. The CDR3 runs from the conserved cysteine through the conserved F or W. D genes are given only for firm matches. Not every row has a clone size; where given, it reads once, few, many or a size class.

TRBD1,once,TRBV28,TRBJ1-2,CASRGTGNFNYGYTF,TGTGCCAGCAGGGGGACAGGGAATTTCAACTATGGCTACACCTTC
TRBD1,NA,TRBV28,TRBJ1-6,CASSLGQSNSPLHF,TGTGCCAGCAGTTTGGGACAGAGTAATTCACCCCTCCACTTT
NA,NA,TRBV4-3,TRBJ2-7,CASSQAGIGAGDPSEQYF,TGCGCCAGCAGCCAAGCGGGCATCGGTGCAGGGGACCCCTCCGAGCAGTACTTC
NA,NA,TRBV27,TRBJ1-1,CASSTDRLNTEAFF,TGTGCCAGCAGTACGGACAGATTGAACACTGAAGCTTTCTTT
TRBD1,NA,TRBV7-8,TRBJ2-7,CASSQGQGAWQYF,TGTGCCAGCAGCCAGGGACAGGGGGCCTGGCAGTACTTC
NA,NA,TRBV28,TRBJ1-6,CASKQGSSPLHF,TGTGCCAGCAAGCAGGGTAGTTCACCCCTCCACTTT
NA,NA,TRBV19,TRBJ2-7,CASRSGGAYEQYF,TGTGCCAGTAGATCGGGGGGCGCGTACGAGCAGTACTTC
NA,NA,TRBV2,TRBJ2-5,CASSESQYQETQYF,TGTGCCAGCAGTGAAAGTCAGTACCAAGAGACCCAGTACTTC
NA,few,TRBV5-4,TRBJ1-3,CASSVDTNSGNTIYF,TGTGCCAGCAGCGTGGACACTAACTCTGGAAACACCATATATTTT
TRBD1,few,TRBV19,TRBJ1-1,CASSTSTGVNTEAFF,TGTGCCAGTAGTACATCGACAGGGGTGAACACTGAAGCTTTCTTT
NA,NA,TRBV4-3,TRBJ1-4,CASSLGGGNEKLFF,TGCGCCAGCAGCCTAGGGGGTGGGAATGAAAAACTGTTTTTT
TRBD1,NA,TRBV5-1,TRBJ1-2,CASSPNPGQGAYGYTF,TGCGCCAGCAGCCCGAACCCCGGACAGGGGGCCTATGGCTACACCTTC
TRBD2,once,TRBV11-3,TRBJ2-3,CASSFLAGGGDTQYF,TGTGCCAGCAGCTTTCTAGCGGGGGGAGGAGATACGCAGTATTTT
TRBD1,NA,TRBV7-9,TRBJ1-4,CASSRPGGQFRPNEKLFF,TGTGCCAGCAGCCGTCCTGGGGGACAGTTTCGACCGAATGAAAAACTGTTTTTT
TRBD1,few,TRBV19,TRBJ1-1,CASRPQQGGPEAFF,TGTGCCAGTAGACCCCAGCAGGGGGGTCCTGAAGCTTTCTTT
NA,few,TRBV19,TRBJ1-4,CASSSAGVISEKLFF,TGTGCCAGTAGTTCCGCAGGGGTTATTTCCGAAAAACTGTTTTTT